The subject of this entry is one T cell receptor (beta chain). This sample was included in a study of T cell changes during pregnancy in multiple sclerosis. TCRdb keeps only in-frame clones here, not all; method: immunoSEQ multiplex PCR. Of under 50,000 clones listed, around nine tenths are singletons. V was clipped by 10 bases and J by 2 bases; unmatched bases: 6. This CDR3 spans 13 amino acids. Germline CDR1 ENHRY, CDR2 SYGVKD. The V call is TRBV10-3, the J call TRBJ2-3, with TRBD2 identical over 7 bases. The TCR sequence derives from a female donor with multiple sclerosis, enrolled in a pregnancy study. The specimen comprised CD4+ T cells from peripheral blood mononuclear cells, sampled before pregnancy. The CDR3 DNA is TGTGCCAACTCGGGAGGCCTCACAGATACGCAGTATTTT. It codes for CANSGGLTDTQYF.